These 21 T cell receptor beta chains were sequenced from one sample in a study of shared clonotypes between healthy human individuals. Using immunoSEQ multiplex PCR, the repertoire was profiled, and TCRdb retains in-frame clones only, with some absent. The table lists 600,000 to 750,000 clones, over 60% of them singletons. Sequencing was carried out using memory CD4+ T cells sorted from blood. As for subset: CD45RA-negative fraction. The receptor set was obtained from a woman aged 30 to 39 in good health.

The chain carries TRBV5-4 and TRBJ2-2; D gene unclear. The CDR3 has 14 amino acids. Germline values: CDR1 SGHNT, CDR2 YYREEE (reference sequence). Trimming left V 5 bases short and J 1 base short, with 9 bases between. The CDR3 DNA reads TGTGCCAGCAGAAGTGTAAAGAACACCGGGGAGCTGTTTTTT. As protein: CASRSVKNTGELFF.

This chain's CDR3 is CASSPIAGYEQYF. CDR3 nucleotides: TGTGCCAGCTCACCTATTGCGGGGTACGAGCAGTACTTC. The chain recombines TRBV18 with TRBJ2-7; possibly TRBD2 for D (6 bases). The V gene lost 3 bases and the J gene lost 4 bases, with 10 bases spanning the gap. CDR3 length: 13 amino acids. Per the germline V gene, CDR1 is KGHSH and CDR2 is LQKENI.

The chain combines TRBV5-1 with TRBJ2-7; TRBD2 matches 8 bases. Germline trimming cut 4 bases from V and 5 bases from J; bases unmatched to any gene: 11. From germline, CDR1 is SGHRS and CDR2 YFSETQ. The length of the CDR3 is 15 residues. The CDR3 loop reads CASSPKERESNEQYF. Written as DNA, the CDR3 is TGCGCCAGCAGCCCCAAGGAGCGGGAGTCCAACGAGCAGTACTTC.

The chain has TRBV11-2 and TRBJ2-7; D gene ambiguous. The CDR3 has 15 residues. Germline V gene sequence: CDR1 SGHAT, CDR2 FQNNGV. Trimming stripped 1 base from V and 0 bases from J, with 10 bases between. CDR3: CASSLGPIGSYEQYF. The DNA of the CDR3 is TGTGCCAGCAGCTTAGGACCCATCGGCTCCTACGAGCAGTACTTC.

V gene TRBV30 combines with J gene TRBJ2-7; D unclear. CDR1 GTSNPN and CDR2 SVGIG come from the germline V gene (reference sequence). V lost 4 bases, J lost 0 bases, and 13 bases lay in between. CDR3 length equals 14 residues. CDR3 in amino acids: CAWKPPGSSYEQYF. CDR3 DNA: TGTGCCTGGAAACCCCCGGGTAGCTCCTACGAGCAGTACTTC.

Ten or more counts support this clone. V and J are TRBV29-1 and TRBJ1-2, with a possible D match to TRBD1 (6 bases). Germline CDR1 SQVTM, CDR2 ANQGSEA. CDR3 size: 11 residues. The V end was cut by 4 bases, the J end by 8 bases, with 11 bases between. CDR3 nucleotide sequence: TGCAGCGTTGTACAGGGCGGCGGCTACACCTTC. It translates to CSVVQGGGYTF.

The V call is TRBV4-1, the J call TRBJ1-2; the D gene is possibly TRBD1 (5 bases). The length of the CDR3 is 15 residues. The germline V gene has CDR1 MGHRA and CDR2 YSYEKL. The germline V and J ends were trimmed by 2 bases and 8 bases, with 18 bases remaining between them. The chain's CDR3 is CASSQISVRGYGYTF. The CDR3 DNA reads TGCGCCAGCAGCCAAATTTCGGTTAGGGGATACGGCTACACCTTC.

V gene TRBV7-2 combines with J gene TRBJ1-1; 8 nucleotides agree with TRBD1. Germline-derived CDR1 and CDR2 are SGHTA and FQGNSA. V dropped 5 bases and J dropped 1; count of bases not matched to a gene: 9. This CDR3 has 16 amino acids. The CDR3 region is CASSPSGGFGNTEAFF. Written as DNA, the CDR3 is TGTGCCAGCAGCCCCTCAGGGGGCTTTGGGAACACTGAAGCTTTCTTT.

As to this clone: Other DNA variants within this sample encode the same CDR3. This chain joins TRBV28 and TRBJ1-4, with D hard to call. Per the germline V gene, CDR1 is MDHEN and CDR2 is SYDVKM. Trimming removed 8 bases from V and 0 bases from J, with 10 bases in between. There are 14 residues in the CDR3. The CDR3 nucleotides are TGTGCCAGCCGAACGGGGACAACTAATGAAAAACTGTTTTTT. Its translation is CASRTGTTNEKLFF.

V gene TRBV28 combines with J gene TRBJ1-2; 11 bases agree with TRBD1. The CDR3 has 15 residues. CDR1 and CDR2 from the germline V gene are MDHEN and SYDVKM. V was clipped by 5 bases and J by 4 bases; unmatched bases: 6. The CDR3 is CASSTRDRGFYGYTF. The CDR3 DNA reads TGTGCCAGCAGTACCCGGGACAGGGGGTTCTATGGCTACACCTTC.

The gene calls are TRBV5-1 and TRBJ2-5; either TRBD1 or TRBD2 may supply D (5 bases each). Trimming took 5 bases from V and 5 from J, leaving 13 bases between them. Germline CDR1 SGHRS, CDR2 YFSETQ. The CDR3 loop spans 13 amino acids. In nucleotides, the CDR3 is TGCGCCAGCAGTGGGGGTCCTACCGAGACCCAGTACTTC. Its translation is CASSGGPTETQYF.

The rearrangement joins TRBV6-1 to TRBJ2-7; TRBD2 matches 9 bases. The junction had 8 bases not matched to a gene; V was cut back by 2 bases and J by 6 bases. The CDR3 contains 15 residues. Germline values: CDR1 MNHNS, CDR2 SASEGT. CDR3 nucleotides: TGTGCCAGCAGTGAATCGTGGACTAGCGTATTCGAGCAGTACTTC. This codes for CASSESWTSVFEQYF.

The DNA of the CDR3 is TGTATTCATTGGGGACAGATCCCCTATGGCTACACCTTC. It translates to CIHWGQIPYGYTF. The gene calls are TRBV27 and TRBJ1-2, with TRBD1 identical over 7 bases. Germline-derived CDR1 and CDR2 are MNHEY and SMNVEV (reference sequence). The CDR3 is made up of 13 amino acids.

The chain recombines TRBV5-1 with TRBJ2-1; 7 bases are shared with TRBD1. Germline CDR1 and CDR2: SGHRS and YFSETQ. Germline trimming cut 0 bases from V and 0 bases from J; bases unmatched to any gene: 6. CDR3 length: 17 residues. The chain's CDR3 is CASSLDGTASSYNEQFF. The CDR3 DNA reads TGCGCCAGCAGCTTGGACGGGACAGCTAGCTCCTACAATGAGCAGTTCTTC.

V and J are TRBV4-1 and TRBJ2-5; 15 bases are a match to TRBD2. Trimming cost V 0 bases and J 5 bases; bases outside gene matches: 10. CDR3 length equals 19 residues. Looked up from germline, CDR1 is MGHRA and CDR2 is YSYEKL. Here the CDR3 reads CASSQEGLAGGGLVETQYF. In nucleotides, the CDR3 is TGCGCCAGCAGCCAAGAGGGACTAGCGGGAGGAGGCCTGGTGGAGACCCAGTACTTC.

The rearrangement links TRBV5-1 to TRBJ2-1; D assignment may be TRBD1 or TRBD2 (5 bases each). The CDR3 consists of 15 residues. Between the trimmed V and J ends, which lost 3 bases and 6 bases, there was a span of 16 bases. Germline CDR1 SGHRS, CDR2 YFSETQ. CDR3 nucleotides: TGCGCCAGCAGCTCCTTAGATTGGGGGTTCAATGAGCAGTTCTTC. Translated: CASSSLDWGFNEQFF.

The chain employs TRBV29-1 and TRBJ2-3, with a weak D call TRBD2 (6 bases). Germline V lookup: CDR1 SQVTM, CDR2 ANQGSEA. The CDR3 sequence is 15 residues long. Trimming stripped 4 bases from V and 5 bases from J, with 19 bases between. The CDR3 DNA reads TGCAGCGTTGCGAGACGGGAGATCGGGGGAGATACGCAGTATTTT. Translating it yields CSVARREIGGDTQYF.

In regard to this clone: The same CDR3 arises from other DNA sequences in this sample as well. The rearrangement uses TRBV28 and TRBJ1-4, with D unclear. Germline CDR1 reads MDHEN; CDR2 reads SYDVKM. The length of the CDR3 is 15 residues. Between the trimmed V and J ends, which lost 4 bases and 0 bases, there was a span of 9 bases. The DNA for the CDR3 is TGTGCCAGCAGTTCCTCCGGGGCAACTAATGAAAAACTGTTTTTT. As protein: CASSSSGATNEKLFF.

About this clone: Other DNA sequences from this sample encode an identical CDR3 as well. V usage is TRBV5-1 and J usage is TRBJ2-3; 13 bases fit TRBD2. Germline CDR1 is SGHRS and CDR2 is YFSETQ. The CDR3 is 14 residues long. The J segment lost 7 bases and the V segment lost 3 bases, leaving 2 bases of the junction unmatched. In nucleotides, the CDR3 is TGCGCCAGCAGCTCCGGGACTAGCGGGAATACGCAGTATTTT. It encodes CASSSGTSGNTQYF.

The chain combines TRBV28 with TRBJ1-2; perhaps TRBD1 as D (5 bases). This CDR3 contains 16 residues. Trimming pared 3 bases from V and 0 bases from J, leaving 14 bases between. Per germline, CDR1 MDHEN and CDR2 SYDVKM. The CDR3 DNA reads TGTGCCAGCAGTTTCCTCGGGACGGCTACTAACTATGGCTACACCTTC. Protein product: CASSFLGTATNYGYTF.

The chain employs TRBV25-1 and TRBJ2-3; D unresolved. The V gene lost 5 bases and the J gene lost 4 bases, with 4 bases spanning the gap. Germline loops: CDR1 MGHDK, CDR2 SYGVNS. The CDR3 totals 11 residues. The CDR3 sequence: CASSPADTQYF. For the CDR3, the DNA is TGTGCCAGCAGTCCCGCAGATACGCAGTATTTT.